Listed below are T cell receptor beta chains from one sample, sequenced in a study of T cells after yellow fever vaccination. TCRdb ran MiXCR on the 5' RACE reads and lists one entry per CDR3 protein. The data show 300,000 to 400,000 distinct CDR3 sequences, 6.2% seen once. Sequencing was performed on PBMCs, taken 5 days after the yellow fever booster vaccination. The source of these receptors is a man aged 25-45 years who received the YFV17D yellow fever vaccine. The CDR3 runs from the conserved cysteine through the conserved F or W. Each record gives: clone size, J gene, V gene, D gene, CDR3 protein, CDR3 DNA. D genes are given only for firm matches. Size tells how often a clone was seen (once, few, many) or the class of an expanded clone, and some rows leave it out.

clone_size: few; j_call: TRBJ2-1; v_call: TRBV21-1; d_call: .; cdr3_aa: CATSQREAGYYNEQFF; cdr3_nt: TGTGCCACCTCTCAAAGGGAAGCGGGGTACTACAATGAGCAGTTCTTC
clone_size: few; j_call: TRBJ1-2; v_call: TRBV20-1; d_call: .; cdr3_aa: CSATDKSNYGYTF; cdr3_nt: TGCAGTGCTACGGACAAATCTAACTATGGCTACACCTTC
clone_size: many; j_call: TRBJ2-7; v_call: TRBV7-9; d_call: .; cdr3_aa: CASSSPGPAYEQYF; cdr3_nt: TGTGCCAGCAGCTCCCCGGGGCCGGCCTACGAGCAGTACTTC
clone_size: many; j_call: TRBJ2-3; v_call: TRBV7-9; d_call: TRBD2; cdr3_aa: CASSLRLAGGPGDTQYF; cdr3_nt: TGTGCCAGCAGCCTCCGACTAGCGGGAGGGCCCGGGGATACGCAGTATTTT
clone_size: many; j_call: TRBJ2-1; v_call: TRBV4-2; d_call: TRBD2; cdr3_aa: CASSQERTSGIYEQFF; cdr3_nt: TGTGCCAGCAGCCAAGAACGGACTAGCGGGATCTATGAGCAGTTCTTC
clone_size: few; j_call: TRBJ2-1; v_call: TRBV7-2; d_call: .; cdr3_aa: CASSSTEGSFHEQFF; cdr3_nt: TGTGCCAGCAGCTCGACCGAGGGAAGCTTCCATGAGCAGTTCTTC
clone_size: few; j_call: TRBJ2-7; v_call: TRBV18; d_call: TRBD1; cdr3_aa: CASYGQGAHEQYF; cdr3_nt: TGTGCCAGCTACGGACAGGGGGCTCACGAGCAGTACTTC
clone_size: many; j_call: TRBJ2-1; v_call: TRBV18; d_call: TRBD1; cdr3_aa: CASSKQTGGEGEQFF; cdr3_nt: TGTGCCAGCTCAAAACAGACAGGGGGCGAAGGTGAGCAGTTCTTC
clone_size: .; j_call: TRBJ2-1; v_call: TRBV20-1; d_call: TRBD2; cdr3_aa: CSARDDEASGKREQFF; cdr3_nt: TGCAGTGCTAGAGATGACGAGGCTAGCGGTAAGAGGGAGCAGTTCTTC
clone_size: .; j_call: TRBJ2-2; v_call: TRBV3-1; d_call: TRBD1; cdr3_aa: CASSQAGQGMTGELFF; cdr3_nt: TGTGCCAGCAGCCAAGCGGGACAGGGTATGACCGGGGAGCTGTTTTTT
clone_size: .; j_call: TRBJ2-3; v_call: TRBV4-3; d_call: TRBD2; cdr3_aa: CASGTSGRPHDTQYF; cdr3_nt: TGCGCCAGCGGCACTAGCGGGAGGCCGCATGATACGCAGTATTTT
clone_size: few; j_call: TRBJ2-7; v_call: TRBV7-2; d_call: TRBD1; cdr3_aa: CARTRDRAYEQYF; cdr3_nt: TGTGCCAGAACCCGGGACAGAGCCTACGAGCAGTACTTC
clone_size: many; j_call: TRBJ2-1; v_call: TRBV21-1; d_call: .; cdr3_aa: CASSKPPNNEQFF; cdr3_nt: TGTGCCAGCAGCAAACCTCCGAACAATGAGCAGTTCTTC
clone_size: many; j_call: TRBJ2-1; v_call: TRBV19; d_call: .; cdr3_aa: CASSTSRDGHNEQFF; cdr3_nt: TGTGCCAGTAGTACCTCCCGGGACGGACACAATGAGCAGTTCTTC
clone_size: many; j_call: TRBJ2-1; v_call: TRBV19; d_call: TRBD1; cdr3_aa: CASSRTGSYNEQFF; cdr3_nt: TGTGCCAGTAGTAGGACAGGCTCCTACAATGAGCAGTTCTTC
clone_size: .; j_call: TRBJ2-5; v_call: TRBV12-5; d_call: .; cdr3_aa: CASGLEDPSHF; cdr3_nt: TGTGCTAGTGGTTTAGAGGACCCTTCGCACTTC
clone_size: .; j_call: TRBJ2-7; v_call: TRBV6-6; d_call: .; cdr3_aa: CASSPQEDYEQYF; cdr3_nt: TGTGCCAGCAGTCCCCAGGAGGACTACGAGCAGTACTTC
clone_size: .; j_call: TRBJ2-7; v_call: TRBV6-5; d_call: TRBD2; cdr3_aa: CASSYSTLAGGYEQYF; cdr3_nt: TGTGCCAGCAGTTACTCGACCCTAGCGGGAGGCTACGAGCAGTACTTC
clone_size: few; j_call: TRBJ1-5; v_call: TRBV5-6; d_call: TRBD1; cdr3_aa: CASSMTGGGNQPQHF; cdr3_nt: TGTGCCAGCAGTATGACAGGGGGTGGCAATCAGCCCCAGCATTTT
clone_size: few; j_call: TRBJ2-5; v_call: TRBV18; d_call: .; cdr3_aa: CASSLSAGTQETQYF; cdr3_nt: TGTGCCAGCTCACTATCTGCTGGGACCCAAGAGACCCAGTACTTC
clone_size: many; j_call: TRBJ2-7; v_call: TRBV6-2/TRBV6-3; d_call: .; cdr3_aa: CASSYRVSQQYF; cdr3_nt: TGTGCCAGCAGTTACAGGGTCTCGCAGCAGTACTTC
clone_size: few; j_call: TRBJ2-5; v_call: TRBV5-4; d_call: .; cdr3_aa: CASSNQGKKETQYF; cdr3_nt: TGTGCCAGCAGCAATCAGGGGAAGAAAGAGACCCAGTACTTC
clone_size: few; j_call: TRBJ2-2; v_call: TRBV7-2; d_call: TRBD1; cdr3_aa: CASTLGTATGELFF; cdr3_nt: TGTGCCAGCACCCTGGGGACAGCAACCGGGGAGCTGTTTTTT
clone_size: few; j_call: TRBJ2-5; v_call: TRBV7-2; d_call: .; cdr3_aa: CASRLDRREQETQYF; cdr3_nt: TGTGCCAGCCGACTAGATCGCAGGGAACAAGAGACCCAGTACTTC
clone_size: few; j_call: TRBJ1-2; v_call: TRBV29-1; d_call: .; cdr3_aa: CSVEAPGRDYGYTF; cdr3_nt: TGCAGCGTTGAAGCCCCGGGGCGCGACTATGGCTACACCTTC
clone_size: many; j_call: TRBJ2-7; v_call: TRBV7-9; d_call: TRBD2; cdr3_aa: CASSRWGNREGRNEQYF; cdr3_nt: TGTGCCAGCAGCCGATGGGGCAATCGGGAGGGCCGAAACGAGCAGTACTTC
clone_size: few; j_call: TRBJ2-4; v_call: TRBV28; d_call: TRBD2; cdr3_aa: CASSLPPRGGAGGVFIQYF; cdr3_nt: TGTGCCAGCAGTTTACCCCCGCGGGGGGGAGCGGGAGGTGTTTTCATTCAGTACTTC
clone_size: few; j_call: TRBJ2-7; v_call: TRBV5-6; d_call: .; cdr3_aa: CASSSYAGRAYEQYF; cdr3_nt: TGTGCCAGCAGTTCCTACGCCGGGAGAGCCTACGAGCAGTACTTC
clone_size: few; j_call: TRBJ2-1; v_call: TRBV7-2; d_call: TRBD2; cdr3_aa: CASSLAPPGGRIGDEQFF; cdr3_nt: TGTGCCAGCAGCTTAGCCCCCCCTGGCGGGAGGATAGGGGATGAGCAGTTCTTC
clone_size: many; j_call: TRBJ1-5; v_call: TRBV5-1; d_call: .; cdr3_aa: CASSPHGPGEPQHF; cdr3_nt: TGCGCCAGCAGCCCCCACGGGCCGGGGGAGCCCCAGCATTTT
clone_size: many; j_call: TRBJ2-7; v_call: TRBV4-2; d_call: .; cdr3_aa: CASSHETGVDEQYF; cdr3_nt: TGTGCCAGCAGCCATGAGACGGGAGTAGACGAGCAGTACTTC
clone_size: many; j_call: TRBJ2-7; v_call: TRBV7-2; d_call: .; cdr3_aa: CASSQRQRSYEQYF; cdr3_nt: TGTGCCAGCAGCCAACGACAGAGATCCTACGAGCAGTACTTC
clone_size: few; j_call: TRBJ2-4; v_call: TRBV27; d_call: .; cdr3_aa: CASSLFKDPRNIQYF; cdr3_nt: TGTGCCAGCAGTTTATTCAAGGACCCCAGAAACATTCAGTACTTC
clone_size: many; j_call: TRBJ2-5; v_call: TRBV5-4; d_call: .; cdr3_aa: CASSSGPQETQYF; cdr3_nt: TGTGCCAGCAGCTCCGGGCCGCAAGAGACCCAGTACTTC
clone_size: few; j_call: TRBJ2-7; v_call: TRBV7-9; d_call: .; cdr3_aa: CASSFTDQLRGQYF; cdr3_nt: TGTGCCAGCAGCTTCACAGACCAGCTACGAGGGCAGTACTTC
clone_size: .; j_call: TRBJ2-7; v_call: TRBV7-9; d_call: .; cdr3_aa: CASRRDPTYEQYF; cdr3_nt: TGTGCCAGCAGACGGGACCCGACCTACGAGCAGTACTTC
clone_size: .; j_call: TRBJ2-7; v_call: TRBV28; d_call: .; cdr3_aa: CASSKTGTLGF; cdr3_nt: TGTGCCAGCAGCAAAACCGGGACACTAGGCTTC
clone_size: .; j_call: TRBJ2-1; v_call: TRBV7-9; d_call: TRBD2; cdr3_aa: CASTPAGREIENEQFF; cdr3_nt: TGTGCCAGCACCCCCGCCGGGCGGGAGATCGAAAATGAGCAGTTCTTC
clone_size: few; j_call: TRBJ2-5; v_call: TRBV9; d_call: .; cdr3_aa: CASSGWGLRETQYF; cdr3_nt: TGTGCCAGCAGCGGTTGGGGGCTTCGCGAGACCCAGTACTTC